A selection of T cell receptor beta chains follows, all from one sample in a study of shared clonotypes between healthy human individuals. Sequencing used immunoSEQ multiplex PCR; TCRdb keeps in-frame clones, though not all of them. Of 2 million to 3 million clones listed, 80% to 95% were seen once; the top ten hold approximately 0.37%. The sequencing input was naive CD4+ T cells from PBMCs. These receptor sequences come from a man aged 18 to 30 in good health. Some clones in this sample may be carry-over from other donors' samples. Both conserved end residues are part of each CDR3. The order of the fields is J gene, V gene, clone size, CDR3 length, D gene, CDR3 protein, CDR3 DNA. A D gene is named only where the DNA matches it firmly. Clone size is not always given. Where it is, it says once, few, many or a class for expanded clones.

TRBJ1-5 | TRBV2 | . | 13 | . | CASSDYSNQPQHF | TGTGCCAGCTCCGACTATAGCAATCAGCCCCAGCATTTT
TRBJ2-5 | TRBV18 | once | 15 | . | CASSPPGRSQETQYF | TGTGCCAGCTCACCCCCGGGACGGAGCCAAGAGACCCAGTACTTC
TRBJ1-1 | TRBV30 | few | 13 | . | CAWSFGRNTEAFF | TGTGCCTGGAGTTTTGGTCGGAACACTGAAGCTTTCTTT
TRBJ1-1 | TRBV28 | . | 15 | . | CASIKSRGYSTEAFF | TGTGCCAGCATTAAATCAAGGGGCTATAGTACTGAAGCTTTCTTT
TRBJ2-5 | TRBV7-2 | . | 14 | . | CASSLGIRRETQYF | TGTGCCAGCAGCTTAGGAATTAGACGCGAGACCCAGTACTTC
TRBJ2-2 | TRBV30 | once | 14 | . | CAWSSRLWTGELFF | TGTGCCTGGAGTTCACGTCTTTGGACCGGGGAGCTGTTTTTT
TRBJ2-2 | TRBV9 | . | 13 | . | CASSGGPTGELFF | TGTGCCAGCAGCGGAGGACCCACCGGGGAGCTGTTTTTT
TRBJ2-7 | TRBV5-5 | once | 20 | TRBD2 | CASSYTGTSGRASSIYEQYF | TGTGCCAGCAGCTACACCGGGACTAGCGGGAGGGCCTCCTCCATTTACGAGCAGTACTTC
TRBJ2-7 | TRBV18 | . | 15 | TRBD1 | CASSPTDRGPYEQYF | TGTGCCAGCTCACCAACAGACAGGGGTCCCTACGAGCAGTACTTC
TRBJ2-5 | TRBV4-1 | once | 17 | . | CASSQAITPGPQETQYF | TGCGCCAGCAGCCAGGCTATCACGCCGGGACCCCAAGAGACCCAGTACTTC
TRBJ2-1 | TRBV5-1 | . | 17 | . | CASSLSPPGPQGNEQFF | TGCGCCAGCAGCTTGTCCCCTCCCGGGCCCCAGGGGAATGAGCAGTTCTTC
TRBJ2-5 | TRBV6-5 | . | 14 | . | CASRNPSGGETQYF | TGTGCCAGCAGGAACCCCTCAGGGGGGGAGACCCAGTACTTC
TRBJ2-2 | TRBV5-4 | . | 14 | . | CASSLGSGTGELFF | TGTGCCAGCAGCTTGGGTTCGGGGACCGGGGAGCTGTTTTTT
TRBJ2-1 | TRBV6-4 | . | 14 | TRBD2 | CASSKTSGYNEQFF | TGTGCCAGCAGTAAAACTAGCGGCTACAATGAGCAGTTCTTC
TRBJ2-2 | TRBV5-1 | . | 15 | TRBD2 | CASSLAGGSTGELFF | TGCGCCAGCAGCTTGGCCGGGGGGTCCACCGGGGAGCTGTTTTTT
TRBJ1-1 | TRBV19 | . | 9 | . | CPATTEAFF | TGTCCTGCGACTACTGAAGCTTTCTTT
TRBJ2-7 | TRBV5-1 | . | 18 | . | CASSPNSAPGATSYEQYF | TGCGCCAGCAGCCCAAACTCGGCCCCAGGGGCGACGTCCTACGAGCAGTACTTC
TRBJ1-5 | TRBV7-8 | . | 13 | . | CASSLAGDQPQHF | TGTGCCAGCAGCTTAGCAGGGGATCAGCCCCAGCATTTT
TRBJ2-7 | TRBV15 | . | 15 | TRBD2 | CATSTRLAGSYEQYF | TGTGCCACCAGCACGCGACTAGCGGGGAGCTACGAGCAGTACTTC
TRBJ1-2 | TRBV5-4 | . | 13 | . | CASSFGGGSGYTF | TGTGCCAGCAGCTTTGGTGGGGGCAGCGGCTACACCTTC
TRBJ2-7 | TRBV7-9 | . | 15 | TRBD2 | CASSFGRDYAYEQYF | TGTGCCAGCAGCTTTGGTAGGGACTACGCCTACGAGCAGTACTTC
TRBJ1-2 | TRBV11-2 | . | 15 | . | CASSLTQTGRVSYTF | TGTGCCAGCAGCTTAACTCAGACTGGTCGGGTTAGCTACACCTTC
TRBJ2-7 | TRBV6-5 | . | 15 | TRBD2 | CASSSTGLADYEQYF | TGTGCCAGCAGCTCAACCGGGCTAGCGGACTACGAGCAGTACTTC